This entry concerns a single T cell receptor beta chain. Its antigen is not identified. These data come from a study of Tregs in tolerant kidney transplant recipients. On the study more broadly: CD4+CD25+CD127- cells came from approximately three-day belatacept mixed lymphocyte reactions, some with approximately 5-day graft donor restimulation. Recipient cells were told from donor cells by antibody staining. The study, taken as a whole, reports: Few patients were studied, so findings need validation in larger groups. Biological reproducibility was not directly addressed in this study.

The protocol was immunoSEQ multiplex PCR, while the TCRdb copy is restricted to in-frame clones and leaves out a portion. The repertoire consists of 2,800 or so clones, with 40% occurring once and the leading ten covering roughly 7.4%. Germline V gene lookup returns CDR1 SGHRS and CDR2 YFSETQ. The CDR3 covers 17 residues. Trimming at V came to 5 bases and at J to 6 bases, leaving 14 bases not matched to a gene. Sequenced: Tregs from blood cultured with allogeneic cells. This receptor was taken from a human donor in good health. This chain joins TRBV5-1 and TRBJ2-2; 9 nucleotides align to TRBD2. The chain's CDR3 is CASRRILGGLAPGELFF. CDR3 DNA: TGCGCCAGCAGAAGGATCTTGGGGGGACTAGCTCCCGGGGAGCTGTTTTTT.